These T cell receptor beta chains were read from a single sample in a study of control samples from healthy donors and cancer patients. Profiling relied on immunoSEQ multiplex PCR, and the TCRdb table lists in-frame clones only, not all of them. Here the sample spans around 250,000 clones, roughly 82% being singletons. The sequenced material came from PBMCs. These receptor sequences come from an older woman with lung cancer. Both conserved end residues are part of each CDR3. The order of the fields is clone size, V gene, D gene, J gene, CDR3 protein, CDR3 DNA. The D gene is left open where the match is weak. Only part of the rows carry a size: once, few, many, or a class if the clone is expanded.

abundance: NA
v_gene: TRBV6-5
d_gene: NA
j_gene: TRBJ1-1
CDR3aa: CASNRDISLGAFF
CDR3nt: TGTGCCAGCAATAGGGACATTTCCTTGGGAGCTTTCTTT

abundance: NA
v_gene: TRBV14
d_gene: NA
j_gene: TRBJ1-2
CDR3aa: CASSHGRRGYTF
CDR3nt: TGTGCCAGCAGCCACGGACGGAGGGGCTACACCTTC

abundance: NA
v_gene: TRBV6-1
d_gene: TRBD2
j_gene: TRBJ2-1
CDR3aa: CASSGLAGGRPPYREQFF
CDR3nt: TGTGCCAGCAGTGGTCTAGCGGGGGGCCGCCCTCCGTACAGGGAGCAGTTCTTC

abundance: NA
v_gene: TRBV4-1
d_gene: NA
j_gene: TRBJ1-3
CDR3aa: CASSQVRDSGNTIYF
CDR3nt: TGCGCCAGCAGCCAAGTGAGGGACTCTGGAAACACCATATATTTT

abundance: NA
v_gene: TRBV3-1/TRBV3-2
d_gene: NA
j_gene: TRBJ2-5
CDR3aa: CASSQVSRRSQETQYF
CDR3nt: TGTGCCAGCAGCCAAGTCAGTCGGAGGTCCCAAGAGACCCAGTACTTC

abundance: NA
v_gene: TRBV7-2
d_gene: TRBD2
j_gene: TRBJ2-3
CDR3aa: CASSLTSGGGTDTQYF
CDR3nt: TGTGCCAGCAGCTTAACTAGCGGGGGGGGCACAGATACGCAGTATTTT

abundance: NA
v_gene: TRBV7-9
d_gene: TRBD1
j_gene: TRBJ2-2
CDR3aa: CASSRDRGGAGELFF
CDR3nt: TGTGCCAGCAGCCGGGACAGGGGGGGCGCGGGGGAGCTGTTTTTT

abundance: NA
v_gene: TRBV7-8
d_gene: TRBD2
j_gene: TRBJ2-2
CDR3aa: CASSSLGGAGELFF
CDR3nt: TGTGCCAGCAGCTCCCTCGGGGGGGCCGGGGAGCTGTTTTTT

abundance: NA
v_gene: TRBV19
d_gene: NA
j_gene: TRBJ2-1
CDR3aa: CASSIVTSSYNEQFF
CDR3nt: TGTGCCAGTAGTATAGTTACGAGCTCCTACAATGAGCAGTTCTTC

abundance: NA
v_gene: TRBV3-1/TRBV3-2
d_gene: NA
j_gene: TRBJ1-6
CDR3aa: CASSQEGSSPLHF
CDR3nt: TGTGCCAGCAGCCAAGAGGGGAGTTCACCCCTCCACTTT

abundance: few
v_gene: TRBV19
d_gene: TRBD1
j_gene: TRBJ2-7
CDR3aa: CASREPGQTYEQYF
CDR3nt: TGTGCCAGTAGGGAACCGGGACAGACCTACGAGCAGTACTTC

abundance: NA
v_gene: TRBV10-3
d_gene: TRBD2
j_gene: TRBJ2-1
CDR3aa: CASSGGSADEQFF
CDR3nt: TGTGCCTCCTCCGGCGGGAGCGCCGATGAGCAGTTCTTC

abundance: NA
v_gene: TRBV29-1
d_gene: NA
j_gene: TRBJ1-5
CDR3aa: CSVGGGSNQPQHF
CDR3nt: TGCAGCGTTGGGGGAGGAAGCAATCAGCCCCAGCATTTT

abundance: NA
v_gene: TRBV4-1
d_gene: NA
j_gene: TRBJ1-6
CDR3aa: CASSQDRQVPPLHF
CDR3nt: TGCGCCAGCAGCCAAGATCGGCAGGTTCCACCCCTCCACTTT

abundance: once
v_gene: TRBV13
d_gene: NA
j_gene: TRBJ1-1
CDR3aa: CASSPVGALVPQAFF
CDR3nt: TGTGCCAGCAGTCCGGTGGGGGCGCTAGTCCCACAAGCTTTCTTT

abundance: NA
v_gene: TRBV5-5
d_gene: TRBD2
j_gene: TRBJ2-4
CDR3aa: CASSPLAGVAKNIQYF
CDR3nt: TGTGCCAGCAGCCCTCTCGCGGGGGTAGCCAAAAACATTCAGTACTTC

abundance: NA
v_gene: TRBV27
d_gene: TRBD1
j_gene: TRBJ1-1
CDR3aa: CASQTGTANTEAFF
CDR3nt: TGTGCCAGTCAAACCGGGACAGCCAACACTGAAGCTTTCTTT

abundance: NA
v_gene: TRBV29-1
d_gene: NA
j_gene: TRBJ2-3
CDR3aa: CSVETPGTDTQYF
CDR3nt: TGCAGCGTGGAGACACCAGGGACAGATACGCAGTATTTT

abundance: NA
v_gene: TRBV9
d_gene: NA
j_gene: TRBJ2-5
CDR3aa: CASSVEGETQYF
CDR3nt: TGTGCCAGCAGCGTAGAAGGGGAGACCCAGTACTTC

abundance: NA
v_gene: TRBV4-1
d_gene: NA
j_gene: TRBJ1-1
CDR3aa: CASSQDKDGREAFF
CDR3nt: TGCGCCAGCAGCCAAGATAAGGATGGTCGTGAAGCTTTCTTT

abundance: NA
v_gene: TRBV5-6
d_gene: NA
j_gene: TRBJ1-2
CDR3aa: CASSFPVRSYGYTF
CDR3nt: TGTGCCAGCAGCTTTCCCGTCAGGAGCTATGGCTACACCTTC

abundance: NA
v_gene: TRBV6-5
d_gene: NA
j_gene: TRBJ2-7
CDR3aa: CASSSWGRSSYEQYF
CDR3nt: TGTGCCAGCAGCAGCTGGGGACGGAGCTCCTACGAGCAGTACTTC

abundance: NA
v_gene: TRBV19
d_gene: NA
j_gene: TRBJ2-7
CDR3aa: CASSLVSAGKGQQYF
CDR3nt: TGTGCCAGTAGTTTGGTGTCGGCAGGGAAGGGGCAGCAGTACTTC

abundance: NA
v_gene: TRBV7-2
d_gene: TRBD2
j_gene: TRBJ2-1
CDR3aa: CASSLPRGSGRAHEQFF
CDR3nt: TGTGCCAGCAGCCTACCTCGGGGTAGCGGGAGGGCACATGAGCAGTTCTTC

abundance: NA
v_gene: TRBV6-5
d_gene: TRBD1
j_gene: TRBJ2-7
CDR3aa: CATMTGLREQYF
CDR3nt: TGTGCCACCATGACAGGGCTCCGCGAGCAGTACTTC

abundance: few
v_gene: TRBV2
d_gene: NA
j_gene: TRBJ2-5
CDR3aa: CASSLQSGNQETQYF
CDR3nt: TGTGCCAGCAGTTTACAGAGCGGAAATCAAGAGACCCAGTACTTC

abundance: NA
v_gene: TRBV30
d_gene: NA
j_gene: TRBJ1-5
CDR3aa: CAWSQTEGNQPQHF
CDR3nt: TGTGCCTGGAGTCAGACAGAAGGCAATCAGCCCCAGCATTTT

abundance: once
v_gene: TRBV19
d_gene: NA
j_gene: TRBJ2-2
CDR3aa: CASSMGRVRGASLDYTGELFF
CDR3nt: TGTGCCAGTAGTATGGGAAGGGTCCGGGGGGCCTCTCTTGACTACACCGGGGAGCTGTTTTTT

abundance: NA
v_gene: TRBV30
d_gene: TRBD2
j_gene: TRBJ2-1
CDR3aa: CAWRLAGVGEQFF
CDR3nt: TGTGCCTGGAGGCTAGCGGGAGTGGGTGAGCAGTTCTTC

abundance: NA
v_gene: TRBV12-3/TRBV12-4
d_gene: NA
j_gene: TRBJ2-2
CDR3aa: CASNPSGGELFF
CDR3nt: TGTGCCAGCAACCCCTCGGGCGGGGAGCTGTTTTTT

abundance: once
v_gene: TRBV7-9
d_gene: TRBD2
j_gene: TRBJ2-3
CDR3aa: CASSRAGGPPDTQYF
CDR3nt: TGTGCCAGCAGCAGAGCGGGGGGGCCGCCAGATACGCAGTATTTT

abundance: NA
v_gene: TRBV2
d_gene: NA
j_gene: TRBJ1-2
CDR3aa: CASNAGANYGYTF
CDR3nt: TGTGCCAGCAATGCGGGAGCTAACTATGGCTACACCTTC